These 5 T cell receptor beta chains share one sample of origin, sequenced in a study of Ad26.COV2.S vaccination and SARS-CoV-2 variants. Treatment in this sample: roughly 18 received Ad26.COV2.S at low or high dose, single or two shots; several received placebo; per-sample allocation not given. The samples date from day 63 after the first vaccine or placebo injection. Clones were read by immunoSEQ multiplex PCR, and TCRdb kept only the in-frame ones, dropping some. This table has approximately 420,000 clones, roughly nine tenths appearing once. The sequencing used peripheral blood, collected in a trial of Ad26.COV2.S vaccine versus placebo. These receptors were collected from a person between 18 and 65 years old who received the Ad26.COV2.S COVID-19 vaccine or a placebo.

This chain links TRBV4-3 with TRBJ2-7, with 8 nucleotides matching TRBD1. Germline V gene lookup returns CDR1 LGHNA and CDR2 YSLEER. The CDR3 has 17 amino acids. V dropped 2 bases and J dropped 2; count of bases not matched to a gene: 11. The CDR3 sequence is CASSQHTGTGTTYEQYF. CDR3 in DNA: TGCGCCAGCAGCCAACACACCGGGACAGGTACTACCTACGAGCAGTACTTC.

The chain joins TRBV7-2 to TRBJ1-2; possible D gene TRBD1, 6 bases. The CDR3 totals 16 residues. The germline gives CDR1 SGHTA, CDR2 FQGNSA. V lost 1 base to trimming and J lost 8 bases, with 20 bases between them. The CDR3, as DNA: TGTGCCAGCAGCTTAGGGGTCGTCGGCACAGGGTTCGGCTACACCTTC. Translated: CASSLGVVGTGFGYTF.

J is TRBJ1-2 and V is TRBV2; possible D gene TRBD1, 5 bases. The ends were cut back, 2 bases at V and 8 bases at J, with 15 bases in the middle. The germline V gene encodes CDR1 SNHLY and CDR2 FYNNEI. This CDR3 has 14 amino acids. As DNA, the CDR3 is TGTGCCAGCAGTGAATGGGACGCCTGGCAGGGCTACACCTTC. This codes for CASSEWDAWQGYTF.

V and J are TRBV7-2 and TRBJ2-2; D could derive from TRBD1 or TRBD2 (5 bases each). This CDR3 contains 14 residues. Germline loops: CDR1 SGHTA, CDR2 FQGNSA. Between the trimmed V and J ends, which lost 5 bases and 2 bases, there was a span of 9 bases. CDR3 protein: CASSRGPNTGELFF. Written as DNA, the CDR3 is TGTGCCAGCAGCCGGGGACCAAACACCGGGGAGCTGTTTTTT.

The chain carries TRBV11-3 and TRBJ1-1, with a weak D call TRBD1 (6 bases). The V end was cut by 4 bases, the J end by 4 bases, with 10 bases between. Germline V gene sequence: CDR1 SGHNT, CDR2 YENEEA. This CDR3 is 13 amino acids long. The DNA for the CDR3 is TGTGCCAGCAGCTCCACAGGGCGCACTGAAGCTTTCTTT. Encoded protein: CASSSTGRTEAFF. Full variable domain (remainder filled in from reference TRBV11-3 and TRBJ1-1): EAGVVQSPRYKIIEKKQPVAFWCNPISGHNTLYWYLQNLGQGPELLIRYENEEAVDDSQLPKDRFSAERLKGVDSTLKIQPAELGDSAVYLCASSSTGRTEAFFGQGTRLTVV.